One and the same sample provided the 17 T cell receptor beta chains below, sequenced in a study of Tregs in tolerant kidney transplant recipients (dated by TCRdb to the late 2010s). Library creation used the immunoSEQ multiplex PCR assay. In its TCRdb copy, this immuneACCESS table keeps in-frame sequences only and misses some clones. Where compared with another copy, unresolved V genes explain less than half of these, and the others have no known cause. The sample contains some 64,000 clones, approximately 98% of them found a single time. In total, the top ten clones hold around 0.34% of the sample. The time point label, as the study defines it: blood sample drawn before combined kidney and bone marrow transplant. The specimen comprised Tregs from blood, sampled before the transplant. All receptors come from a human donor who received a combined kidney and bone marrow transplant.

The CDR3 DNA sequence: TGTGCCATCAGTGACAATAACTATGGCTACACCTTC. The encoded protein is CAISDNNYGYTF. V gene TRBV10-3 combines with J gene TRBJ1-2; D ambiguous. Trimming cost V 3 bases and J 1 base, with 3 bases left between them. The CDR3 has 12 residues. Germline values: CDR1 ENHRY, CDR2 SYGVKD.

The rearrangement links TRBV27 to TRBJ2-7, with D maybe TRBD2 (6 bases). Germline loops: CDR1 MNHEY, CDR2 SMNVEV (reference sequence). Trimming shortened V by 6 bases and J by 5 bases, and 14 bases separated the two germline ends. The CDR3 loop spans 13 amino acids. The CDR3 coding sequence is TGTGCCAGCAGGCGGCGGGGCACGAACGAGCAGTACTTC. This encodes CASRRRGTNEQYF.

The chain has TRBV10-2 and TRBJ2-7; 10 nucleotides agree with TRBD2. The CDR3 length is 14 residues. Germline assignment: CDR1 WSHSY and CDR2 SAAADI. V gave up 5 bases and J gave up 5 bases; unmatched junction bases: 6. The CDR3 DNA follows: TGCGCCAGCAGTTATAGCGGGAGGATCAACGAGCAGTACTTC. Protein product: CASSYSGRINEQYF.

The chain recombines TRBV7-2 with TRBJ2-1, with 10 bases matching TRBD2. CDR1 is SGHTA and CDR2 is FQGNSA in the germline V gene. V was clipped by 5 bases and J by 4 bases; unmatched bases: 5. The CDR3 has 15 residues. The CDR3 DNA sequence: TGTGCCAGCAGCAAACTAGCGGGGTCTTACAATGAGCAGTTCTTC. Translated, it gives CASSKLAGSYNEQFF.

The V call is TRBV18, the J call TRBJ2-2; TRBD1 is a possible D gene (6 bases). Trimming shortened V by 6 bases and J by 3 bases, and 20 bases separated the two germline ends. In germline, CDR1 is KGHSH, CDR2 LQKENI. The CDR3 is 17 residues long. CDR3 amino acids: CASSLGQPSRYTGELFF. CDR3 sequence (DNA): TGTGCCAGCTCCCTAGGACAGCCGAGTAGATACACCGGGGAGCTGTTTTTT.

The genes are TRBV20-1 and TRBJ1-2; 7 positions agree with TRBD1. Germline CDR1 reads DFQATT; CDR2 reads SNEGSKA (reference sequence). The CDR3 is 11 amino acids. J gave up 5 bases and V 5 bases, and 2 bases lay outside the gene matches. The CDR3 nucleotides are TGCAGTGCTGGGGACAGTTATGGCTACACCTTC. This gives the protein CSAGDSYGYTF.

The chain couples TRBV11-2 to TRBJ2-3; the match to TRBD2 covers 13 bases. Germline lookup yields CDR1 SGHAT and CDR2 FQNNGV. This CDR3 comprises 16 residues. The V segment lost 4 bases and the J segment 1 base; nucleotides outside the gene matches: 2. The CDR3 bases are TGTGCCAGCAGCTCTGGACTAGCGGGGGGCACAGATACGCAGTATTTT. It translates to CASSSGLAGGTDTQYF. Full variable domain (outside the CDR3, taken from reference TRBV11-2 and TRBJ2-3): EAGVAQSPRYKIIEKRQSVAFWCNPISGHATLYWYQQILGQGPKLLIQFQNNGVVDDSQLPKDRFSAERLKGVDSTLKIQPAKLEDSAVYLCASSSGLAGGTDTQYFGPGTRLTVL.

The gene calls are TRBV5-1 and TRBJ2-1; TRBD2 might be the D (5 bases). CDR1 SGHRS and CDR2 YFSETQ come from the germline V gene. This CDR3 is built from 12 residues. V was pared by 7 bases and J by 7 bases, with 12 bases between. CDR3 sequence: CASVARSNEQFF. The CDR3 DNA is TGCGCCAGCGTAGCGAGGTCAAATGAGCAGTTCTTC. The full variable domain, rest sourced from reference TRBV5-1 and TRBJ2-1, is KAGVTQTPRYLIKTRGQQVTLSCSPISGHRSVSWYQQTPGQGLQFLFEYFSETQRNKGNFPGRFSGRQFSNSRSEMNVSTLELGDSALYLCASVARSNEQFFGPGTRLTVL.

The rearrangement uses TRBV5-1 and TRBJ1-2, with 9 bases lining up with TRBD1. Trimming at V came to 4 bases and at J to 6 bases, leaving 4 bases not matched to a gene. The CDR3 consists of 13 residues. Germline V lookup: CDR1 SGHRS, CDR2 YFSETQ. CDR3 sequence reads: CASSVGQGNGYTF. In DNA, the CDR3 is TGCGCCAGCAGCGTGGGACAGGGCAATGGCTACACCTTC.

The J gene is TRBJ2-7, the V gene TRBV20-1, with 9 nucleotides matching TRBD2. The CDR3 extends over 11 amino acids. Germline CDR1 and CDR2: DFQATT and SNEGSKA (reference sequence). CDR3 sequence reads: CSLAGLREQYF. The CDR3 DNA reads TGCAGCCTAGCGGGACTGAGGGAGCAGTACTTC.

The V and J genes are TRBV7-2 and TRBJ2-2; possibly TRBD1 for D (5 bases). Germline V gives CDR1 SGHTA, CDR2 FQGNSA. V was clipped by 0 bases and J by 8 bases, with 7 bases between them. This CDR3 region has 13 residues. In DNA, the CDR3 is TGTGCCAGCAGCTTAGCGCAGGGTGGGGAGCTGTTTTTT. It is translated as CASSLAQGGELFF.

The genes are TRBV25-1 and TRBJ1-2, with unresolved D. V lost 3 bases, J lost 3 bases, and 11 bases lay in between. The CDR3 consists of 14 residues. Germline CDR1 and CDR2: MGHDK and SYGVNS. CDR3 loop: CASSDWGADYGYTF. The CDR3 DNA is TGTGCCAGCAGTGATTGGGGAGCCGACTATGGCTACACCTTC.

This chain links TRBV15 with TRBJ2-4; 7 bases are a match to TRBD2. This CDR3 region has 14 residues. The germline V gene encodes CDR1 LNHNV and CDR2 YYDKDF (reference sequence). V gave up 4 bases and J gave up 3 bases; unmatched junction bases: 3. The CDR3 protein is CATSTGTIKNIQYF. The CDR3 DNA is TGTGCCACCAGCACAGGGACTATCAAAAACATTCAGTACTTC.

CDR3 sequence: CASSVPVNTEAFF. DNA of the CDR3: TGTGCCAGCAGTGTACCAGTGAACACTGAAGCTTTCTTT. The chain has TRBV6-1 and TRBJ1-1; no clear D gene. Germline V gene data show CDR1 as MNHNS and CDR2 as SASEGT. Between the trimmed V and J ends, which lost 4 bases and 0 bases, there was a span of 6 bases. CDR3 length: 13 residues.

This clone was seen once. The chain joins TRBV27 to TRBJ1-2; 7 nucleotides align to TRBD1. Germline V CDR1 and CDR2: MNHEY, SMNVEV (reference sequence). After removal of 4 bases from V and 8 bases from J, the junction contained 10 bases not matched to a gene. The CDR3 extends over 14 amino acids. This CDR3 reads CASSYRTGAGGYTF. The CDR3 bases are TGTGCCAGCAGTTATCGCACAGGGGCGGGGGGCTACACCTTC.

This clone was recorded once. The CDR3 reads CASSVLGVTEAFF. The CDR3 DNA is TGTGCCAGCAGTGTTCTCGGAGTCACTGAAGCTTTCTTT. The chain recombines TRBV2 with TRBJ1-1; no clear D. The CDR3 consists of 13 residues. Trimming pared 4 bases from V and 4 bases from J, leaving 10 bases between. Germline assignment: CDR1 SNHLY and CDR2 FYNNEI.

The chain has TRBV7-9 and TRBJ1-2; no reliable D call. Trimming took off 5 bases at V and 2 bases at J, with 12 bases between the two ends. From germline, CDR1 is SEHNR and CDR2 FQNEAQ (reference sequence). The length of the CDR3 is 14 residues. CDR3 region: CASSLAGVNYGYTF. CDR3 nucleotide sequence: TGTGCCAGCAGCCTGGCCGGGGTCAACTATGGCTACACCTTC.